The clone carrying this TCR beta chain has just a few counts. Its antigen remains unknown. This sample is drawn from a study of CD8 T cells in ankylosing spondylitis. Making the TCR beta libraries involved quantitative 5'-RACE with molecular barcodes. TCRdb reanalysed the 5' RACE reads using MiXCR and keeps one entry per CDR3 protein. The sample contains about 480,000 distinct CDR3 sequences, 15% to 20% of which appear only once. The germline CDR1 and CDR2 sequences are MNHNS and SASEGT. The germline V and J ends were trimmed by 3 bases and 4 bases, with 15 bases remaining between them. There are 15 residues in the CDR3. Study observations and caveats: Blood of patients with ankylosing spondylitis appeared to be characterized by a TCR beta motif of eight highly homologous variants. Peripheral blood samples showed relatively rare disease-linked clones, and these clones were CD8+. It was reported that disease-linked clones were significantly enriched in matched ankylosing spondylitis synovial fluid. Certain motif variants had earlier appeared in reactive arthritis synovial fluid and blood.

This rearrangement joins TRBV6-1 to TRBJ1-2, with D unclear. The sample taken for sequencing was blood, either unsorted or a sorted T cell fraction (not recorded which). The receptor was isolated from a male donor with ankylosing spondylitis. Here the CDR3 DNA reads TGTGCCAGCAGTGAGGGCACCACCGCCTTCTATGGCTACACCTTC. Amino acid sequence: CASSEGTTAFYGYTF.